This T cell receptor (beta chain) emerged from a study of shared clonotypes between healthy human individuals. Naive CD8 cells were CD45RO-negative, positively selected for CCR7, excluding terminally differentiated effector memory CD45RA+ cells. V was clipped by 3 bases and J by 4 bases; unmatched bases: 3. CDR3 size: 14 residues. Per the germline V gene, CDR1 is MDHEN and CDR2 is SYDVKM. TCRdb's copy holds only in-frame clones and misses some; the assay was immunoSEQ multiplex PCR. This sample has 1.5 million to 2.5 million clones; about 95% occur once, and the top ten carry under 1.5%. As concerns this clone: What it recognizes is unknown.

Study outcomes and limitations: Represented diversity (both genetic and exposure-history) was limited by the small number of donors.

The clonotype comes from a man aged 18 to 30 in good health. The V and J genes are TRBV28 and TRBJ1-3, with TRBD1 identical over 7 bases. Sequenced sample: naive CD8+ T cells sorted from blood. The CDR3 reads CASSLTGIGNTIYF. Here the CDR3 DNA reads TGTGCCAGCAGTTTGACAGGGATCGGAAACACCATATATTTT. Supplemented by reference TRBV28 and TRBJ1-3, the full variable domain reads DVKVTQSSRYLVKRTGEKVFLECVQDMDHENMFWYRQDPGLGLRLIYFSYDVKMKEKGDIPEGYSVSREKKERFSLILESASTNQTSMYLCASSLTGIGNTIYFGEGSWLTVV.